A selection of T cell receptor beta chains follows, all from one sample in a study of PD-L1 blockade in urothelial cancer. This table comes from immunoSEQ multiplex PCR, and its TCRdb copy is limited to in-frame clones, with some not included. The sample contains 15,000 to 20,000 clones, 87% of which appear only once. The source material was PBMCs, sampled around atezolizumab (anti-PD-L1) treatment. These receptors originate from a man aged 50 or older with urothelial cancer. Each CDR3 is given with its conserved first and last residue. D genes are given only for firm matches. A clone size is listed for some rows: how often the clone was seen (once, few, many), or a class if it is expanded.

d_call j_call v_call clone_size cdr3_nt cdr3_aa
NA TRBJ2-7 TRBV28 NA TGTGCCAGCAGTTTAACGCTTGCAGACTACGAGCAGTACTTC CASSLTLADYEQYF
NA TRBJ1-2 TRBV4-1 NA TGCGCCAGCAGCCAAGCCAGGGCAGACCTCTATGGCTACACCTTC CASSQARADLYGYTF
NA TRBJ1-5 TRBV21-1 NA TGTGCCAGCAGCAAAGGAGGCGGGAGGGGTCCCATCAATCAGCCCCAGCATTTT CASSKGGGRGPINQPQHF
NA TRBJ2-1 TRBV5-1 once TGCGCCAGCAGTCGGGACTCCAGCTCCTACAATGAGCAGTTCTTC CASSRDSSSYNEQFF
NA TRBJ1-3 TRBV9 NA TGTGCCAGCAGCCCCTGGTCGGCTGGAAACACCATATATTTT CASSPWSAGNTIYF
NA TRBJ2-1 TRBV6-4 NA TGTGCCAGCAGTGCCTATAGCGGACTCTCCTACAATGAGCAGTTCTTC CASSAYSGLSYNEQFF
NA TRBJ2-7 TRBV11-2 NA TGTGCCAGCAGCTCACAGTCAAACAACCCCTACGAGCAGTACTTC CASSSQSNNPYEQYF
NA TRBJ2-5 TRBV7-2 NA TGTGCCAGCAGCTTGCGCCCAACAGGACAAGAGACCCAGTACTTC CASSLRPTGQETQYF
TRBD1 TRBJ2-5 TRBV12-5 NA TGTGCTAGTGGTTTGGTAGTCAGGGGGTTTCAAGAGACCCAGTACTTC CASGLVVRGFQETQYF
NA TRBJ2-2 TRBV7-3 NA TGTGCCAGCAGCTTTGACAGCTATAACACCGGGGAGCTGTTTTTT CASSFDSYNTGELFF
NA TRBJ2-7 TRBV27 NA TGTGCCAGCAGCCCACCGTGGCCATTCTCCTACGAGCAGTACTTC CASSPPWPFSYEQYF
NA TRBJ1-3 TRBV6-1 NA TGTGCCAGCAGTGAAGCTCAGGGGACGACGCGAAACACCATATATTTT CASSEAQGTTRNTIYF
TRBD1 TRBJ2-1 TRBV4-3 NA TGCGCCAGCAGCCAAGGTACAGGGGTATACAATGAGCAGTTCTTC CASSQGTGVYNEQFF
NA TRBJ2-7 TRBV6-1 NA TGTGCCAGCAGTGAGCTTCATCAGGTCTACGAGCAGTACTTC CASSELHQVYEQYF
NA TRBJ2-2 TRBV6-9 NA TGTGCCAGCAGTTTTCCGGGACAGAACACCGGGGAGCTGTTTTTT CASSFPGQNTGELFF
TRBD1 TRBJ2-5 TRBV7-7 NA TGTGCCAGCAGCTCCCCGTTGACAGGGGGCAGGGAGACCCAGTACTTC CASSSPLTGGRETQYF
NA TRBJ1-2 TRBV5-8 NA TGTGCCAGCAGCTTGATCAGGGGCGAGTCATATGGCTACACCTTC CASSLIRGESYGYTF
TRBD1 TRBJ2-2 TRBV29-1 once TGCAGCGTTGAAGATTGGGGACAGGAAAAAAACACCGGGGAGCTGTTTTTT CSVEDWGQEKNTGELFF
TRBD2 TRBJ2-1 TRBV9 NA TGTGCCAGCAGCGTACGGGGGACTAGCGGGGGGGCTGAGCAGTTCTTC CASSVRGTSGGAEQFF
TRBD1 TRBJ1-2 TRBV19 NA TGTGCCAGCAGCCCAAGGGGACAGGGAAACTATGGCTACACCTTC CASSPRGQGNYGYTF
TRBD2 TRBJ2-2 TRBV6-5 NA TGTGCCAGCAAGCGGGGGGACACCGGGGAGCTGTTTTTT CASKRGDTGELFF
TRBD1 TRBJ2-7 TRBV10-1 NA TGCGCCAGCAGTGGACCCGGGACAGGGGCTTACGAGCAGTACTTC CASSGPGTGAYEQYF
NA TRBJ2-3 TRBV5-1 NA TGCGCCAGCAGCCCATTGACCAGGACAGATACGCAGTATTTT CASSPLTRTDTQYF
NA TRBJ2-7 TRBV28 NA TGTGCCAGCAGTTTTTCCCCCTTAGCGGTGAGCTCCTACGAGCAGTACTTC CASSFSPLAVSSYEQYF
TRBD1 TRBJ1-1 TRBV18 NA TGTGCCAGCTCACCAGGGACAGGGAAGGCTGAAGCTTTCTTT CASSPGTGKAEAFF
NA TRBJ2-5 TRBV2 NA TGTGCCAGCAGTGAAAATTCCTTCCAAGAGACCCAGTACTTC CASSENSFQETQYF
NA TRBJ1-6 TRBV18 NA TGTGCCAGCGCTAGGACAAACGATTATAATTCACCCCTCCACTTT CASARTNDYNSPLHF
TRBD1 TRBJ1-2 TRBV6-6 NA TGTGCCAGCAGTTACACTACAGGGGTGGGCTATGGCTACACCTTC CASSYTTGVGYGYTF
TRBD1 TRBJ1-2 TRBV6-1 NA TGTGCCAGCAGTGGGACAGGGGGCGCCACCAACTATGGCTACACCTTC CASSGTGGATNYGYTF
NA TRBJ2-2 TRBV7-2 once TGTGCTTCGGGCGCGGGAAGGACCGGGGAGCTGTTTTTT CASGAGRTGELFF
NA TRBJ1-3 TRBV30 NA TGTGCCTGGAGTACTGTCGTGCGCTCTGGAAACACCATATATTTT CAWSTVVRSGNTIYF
NA TRBJ1-1 TRBV7-6 NA TGTGCCAGCAGCTTAGCACAGCAGGGGAACACTGAAGCTTTCTTT CASSLAQQGNTEAFF
TRBD1 TRBJ2-7 TRBV28 NA TGTGCCAGCAGTTCGCAGGGGACAGGGGGGATCTACGAGCAGTACTTC CASSSQGTGGIYEQYF
NA TRBJ2-5 TRBV5-4 NA TGTGCCAGCAGCTATAACCAAGAGACCCAGTACTTC CASSYNQETQYF
NA TRBJ1-4 TRBV7-9 NA TGTGCCAGCAGGGCCGGGACATCTAATGAAAAACTGTTTTTT CASRAGTSNEKLFF
NA TRBJ2-7 TRBV7-2 NA TGTGCCAGCAGCCCTATACGTCTCTCCACCTACGAGCAGTACTTC CASSPIRLSTYEQYF
NA TRBJ2-2 TRBV5-1 NA TGCGCCAGCTCCCAGGGTCCCACCGGGGAGCTGTTTTTT CASSQGPTGELFF
NA TRBJ1-2 TRBV28 few TGTGCCAGCAGGACCCAGGGGATTGTCGGCTATGGCTACACCTTC CASRTQGIVGYGYTF
NA TRBJ1-5 TRBV6-1 once TGTGCCAGCACTTCTACGTGGCTAGGCAATCAGCCCCAGCATTTT CASTSTWLGNQPQHF
NA TRBJ1-5 TRBV30 NA TGTGCCTGCGGTGATCAGCCCCAGCATTTT CACGDQPQHF
NA TRBJ2-1 TRBV5-8 once TGTGCCAGCAGCTTGCGAAAGGGGGAGCAGTTCTTC CASSLRKGEQFF